The clone carrying this T cell receptor (beta chain) was observed a few times. Its antigen is unknown. Nominal health characterized the donors when sampled, though unrecorded immune exposures were likely. This record belongs to a study of cytomegalovirus exposure and HLA in healthy donors. Study as a whole: In an early release, HLA-typed donors contributed about 79 million unique TCR sequences. General study results and limits: A previous analysis found most TCR beta V segments productive roughly 87% or roughly 30% of the time. A later analysis showed that HLA-associated TCR beta chains had undergone more clonal expansion than equally common others.

The primer mix had 60 Vbeta and 13 Jbeta primers. The table came from immunoSEQ multiplex PCR; TCRdb's copy has only in-frame clones and leaves some out. The table lists some 140,000 clones, around 80% of them singletons. This clonotype was sampled from a man in his thirties or forties in good health and CMV-seropositive. Material for sequencing was PBMCs.

The CDR3 protein is CASSYRVEAFF. As DNA, the CDR3 is TGTGCCAGCAGTTACAGGGTTGAAGCTTTCTTT. The V call is TRBV28, the J call TRBJ1-1; the D gene is possibly TRBD1 (6 bases). V was cut by 4 bases and J by 7 bases, with 7 bases left in between. This CDR3 is 11 amino acids long. CDR1 is MDHEN and CDR2 is SYDVKM in the germline V gene.